The clone carrying this T cell receptor beta chain ranks as medium-sized. Little can be read into the size of this beta chain, an off-target read in a library designed for alpha chains. The data were taken from a study of spatial heterogeneity in lung cancer. Study context: Alpha-chain sequences were detected in numbers that were consistently lower than beta-chain sequences. A unique TCR and UMI combination showed up more than ten times in raw reads, on average.

The time point was: sample taken at primary tumor resection. Without sorting, whole RNA was sequenced from tumor, nontumor lung or frozen PBMC. 55 to 80 TRACERx patients with early, untreated non-small cell lung cancer donated samples. Germline CDR1 reads DFQATT; CDR2 reads SNEGSKA (reference sequence). CDR3 size: 14 residues. V was clipped by 6 bases and J by 3 bases; unmatched bases: 6. Single TCR cDNA molecules each had their own unique molecular identifier. In TCRdb, the 5' RACE reads were re-called with MiXCR into one record per CDR3 protein. This table holds roughly 4,800 distinct CDR3 sequences, around 17% found once.

V is TRBV20-1 and J is TRBJ1-5, with 9 bases that match TRBD1. Sequenced here: normal lung tissue next to the tumor, sampled at surgery. The sequence came from a male donor with early-stage non-small cell lung cancer. The CDR3 coding sequence is TGCAGTGCCACCGGACAGGGGATCAATCAGCCCCAGCATTTT. Translating gives CSATGQGINQPQHF.